The clone carrying this T cell receptor (beta chain) was seen repeatedly, ten times or more. The antigen is not known. The V end was cut by 2 bases, the J end by 5 bases, with 10 bases between. Germline V CDR1 and CDR2: MNHEY, SMNVEV (reference sequence). This CDR3 comprises 13 residues. This sample stems from a study of T cells in Graves' hyperthyroidism and ophthalmopathy. Findings and limits, study-wide: Ophthalmopathy was told apart from stable hyperthyroidism by a 13 V-J model.

TCR beta CDR3 regions were amplified from RNA. HTBI primers were employed in a first-round RT-PCR of the TCR CDR3. TCRdb fed the multiplex PCR reads into MiXCR, producing one record per CDR3 protein. The table shows approximately 350,000 distinct CDR3 sequences, with about 15% occurring only once. The sequence was collected from a woman aged 55 to 70 with Graves' ophthalmopathy. This rearrangement joins TRBV27 to TRBJ2-7, with D unclear. The specimen was blood. CDR3 DNA sequence: TGTGCCAGCAGTTTAAACAACTGGGACGAGCAGTACTTC. It codes for CASSLNNWDEQYF.